Included here is one T cell receptor beta chain sequence, with context. Its antigen is currently unknown. Trimming took 2 bases from V and 3 from J, leaving 10 bases between them. This CDR3 has 15 amino acids. Germline assignment: CDR1 PRHDT and CDR2 FYEKMQ (reference sequence). The sample is drawn from a study of T cell repertoires in cytomegalovirus infection. Study-wide results and caveats: Cumulative frequency (of public TCR beta family members) identified carriers of CMV plus the relevant HLA.

From the reads, TCRdb called clonotypes with MiXCR, one entry per CDR3 protein. The data show about 920,000 distinct CDR3 sequences, roughly 30% seen once. Sequenced material: cultured CD8+ T cells from PBMCs, taken from culture after CMV antigen stimulation. The sequence came from a human donor in good health (CMV status not recorded). Some clones in this sample may be carry-over from other donors' samples. This sequence joins TRBV13 and TRBJ1-4, with D possibly being TRBD1 (5 bases). The CDR3 is CASSLREGPNEKLFF. The CDR3 DNA reads TGTGCCAGCAGCTTAAGAGAGGGACCTAATGAAAAACTGTTTTTT.